What follows describes a single T cell receptor beta chain. Its antigen is as yet unknown. This specimen comes from a study of T cells in Graves' hyperthyroidism and ophthalmopathy. For the study at large: At the time of initial diagnosis and before any treatment, peripheral blood was collected.

The CDR3 regions of TCR beta were amplified from RNA transcripts. The HTBI primer set was used in a first-round RT-PCR of the TCR CDR3. TCRdb ran MiXCR on the multiplex PCR reads and lists one entry per CDR3 protein. The sample has around 580,000 distinct CDR3 sequences; around 17% are singletons. The CDR3 consists of 11 residues. Germline-derived CDR1 and CDR2 are MNHEY and SVGEGT. Uncontrolled infection, other autoimmune disease, pregnancy or lactation led to exclusion. Clinicians diagnosed patients from clinical symptoms, serum thyroxine and TRAb, thyroid ultrasound and orbital computed tomography. Study-wide findings and caveats: In validation, the model predicted ophthalmopathy. These predictions came a median approximately six months before onset.

This sequence was found in a woman aged 18-30 years with Graves' hyperthyroidism. The sample taken for sequencing was blood. The genes are TRBV6-2 or TRBV6-3 and TRBJ1-3; TRBD1 might be the D (5 bases). CDR3 protein: CGEQGGNTIYF. In nucleotides, the CDR3 is TGTGGCGAGCAGGGTGGAAACACCATATATTTT.